This entry features one T cell receptor (beta chain) sequence. With 4 bases removed from V and 3 bases from J, the gap between germline ends came to 13 bases. In germline, CDR1 is MGHRA, CDR2 YSYEKL. The CDR3 totals 14 residues. Some clones are missing from TCRdb's copy, which holds only in-frame ones; the method was immunoSEQ multiplex PCR. The repertoire has about 2 million clones, about 95% of them found once; the top ten carry 0.85% to 1.2%. Naive CD8 cells were CD45RO-negative, positively selected for CCR7, excluding terminally differentiated effector memory CD45RA+ cells. These data come from a study of shared clonotypes between healthy human individuals. Study at large: CD4 naive and CD4 memory each took three plates per donor, while CD8 naive took two and CD8 memory one.

The sequenced sample was naive CD8+ T cells sorted from blood. This clonotype was sampled from a man in his late teens or twenties in good health. V usage is TRBV4-1 and J usage is TRBJ2-7; weak D call: TRBD2 (5 bases). DNA of the CDR3: TGCGCCAGCAGCCCCATGGGAGTAAACTACGAGCAGTACTTC. Residues: CASSPMGVNYEQYF.